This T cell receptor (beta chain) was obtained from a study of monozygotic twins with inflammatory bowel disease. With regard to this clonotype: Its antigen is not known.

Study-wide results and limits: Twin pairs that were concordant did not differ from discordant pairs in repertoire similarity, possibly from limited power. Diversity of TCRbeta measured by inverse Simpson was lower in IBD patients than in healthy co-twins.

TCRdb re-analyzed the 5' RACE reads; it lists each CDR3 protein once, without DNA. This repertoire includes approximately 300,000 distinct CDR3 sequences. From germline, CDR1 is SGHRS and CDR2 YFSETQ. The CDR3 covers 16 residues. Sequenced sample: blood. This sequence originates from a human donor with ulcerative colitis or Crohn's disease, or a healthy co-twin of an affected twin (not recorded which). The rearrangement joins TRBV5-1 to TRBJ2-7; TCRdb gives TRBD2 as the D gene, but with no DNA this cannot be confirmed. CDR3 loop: CASSLVLGTTVYEQYF.